This entry lists 9 T cell receptor beta chains sequenced from one sample in a study of Ad26.COV2.S vaccination and SARS-CoV-2 variants. Treatment reported: some 20 received Ad26.COV2.S at low or high dose, single or two shots; about 5 received placebo; per-sample allocation not given. Material that was analyzed had been drawn on day 63 after the first vaccine or placebo injection. Some clones are missing from TCRdb's copy, which holds only in-frame ones; the method was immunoSEQ multiplex PCR. The table records roughly 380,000 clones, roughly 90% of them present only once. The sequencing used peripheral blood, collected in a trial of Ad26.COV2.S vaccine versus placebo. The receptors originated from a person between 18 and 65 years old who received the Ad26.COV2.S COVID-19 vaccine or a placebo.

The genes are TRBV6-2 or TRBV6-3 and TRBJ2-5; the match to TRBD1 covers 8 bases. With V trimmed by 4 bases and J by 5 bases, 12 bases remained unmatched. The CDR3 extends over 16 amino acids. Germline-derived CDR1 and CDR2 are MNHEY and SVGEGT. CDR3: CASSSAQGAYRETQYF. The CDR3 DNA follows: TGTGCCAGCAGTTCGGCCCAGGGGGCGTATCGGGAGACCCAGTACTTC.

As for this clone: One end of the junction fails to match germline, which may point to a read error. This sequence joins TRBV9 and TRBJ2-3; D is perhaps TRBD1 or TRBD2 (5 bases each). The CDR3 is 16 residues long. Germline CDR1 and CDR2: SGDLS and YYNGEE. CDR3 in amino acids: CASSVVPGPSTDTQYF. The CDR3 region has the DNA TGTGCCAGCAGCGTAGTTCCGGGGCCAAGCACGGATACGCAGTATTTT.

The rearrangement links TRBV27 to TRBJ2-3; the match to TRBD2 covers 7 bases. The V segment lost 7 bases and the J segment 1 base; nucleotides outside the gene matches: 8. The germline V gene encodes CDR1 MNHEY and CDR2 SMNVEV (reference sequence). The CDR3 loop spans 15 amino acids. CDR3 nucleotide sequence: TGTGCCAGCATAGCATTGGCGGGGGGCACAGATACGCAGTATTTT. This gives the protein CASIALAGGTDTQYF.

V gene TRBV7-6 combines with J gene TRBJ1-3; D call uncertain. Between the trimmed V and J ends, which lost 7 bases and 3 bases, there was a span of 4 bases. Germline-derived CDR1 and CDR2 are SGHVS and FNYEAQ. The CDR3 contains 11 residues. The CDR3: CASIRGNTIYF. The CDR3 DNA is TGTGCCAGCATACGTGGAAACACCATATATTTT.

This rearrangement joins TRBV5-1 to TRBJ2-2; 12 bases fit TRBD1. The germline V gene encodes CDR1 SGHRS and CDR2 YFSETQ. Trimming cost V 2 bases and J 2 bases; bases outside gene matches: 7. This CDR3 region has 18 residues. The chain's CDR3 is CASSFNPGQGANTGELFF. CDR3 coding DNA: TGCGCCAGCAGCTTCAATCCGGGACAGGGGGCAAACACCGGGGAGCTGTTTTTT.

This clone was recorded only once. The DNA of the CDR3 is TGTGCCAGCAGTTTATCTATAGGGGTGAGCAATCAGCCCCAGCATTTT. It is translated as CASSLSIGVSNQPQHF. The genes are TRBV27 and TRBJ1-5, with D perhaps matching TRBD1 (5 bases). Germline CDR1 reads MNHEY; CDR2 reads SMNVEV (reference sequence). The V end was cut by 0 bases, the J end by 1 base, with 10 bases between. This CDR3 has 16 residues.

V usage is TRBV4-3 and J usage is TRBJ2-2, with D perhaps matching TRBD1 (5 bases). Trimming took 0 bases from V and 0 from J, leaving 11 bases between them. The CDR3 loop spans 17 amino acids. The germline gives CDR1 LGHNA, CDR2 YSLEER. The CDR3 bases are TGCGCCAGCAGCCAAGAGGGCAGGGTCTCGAACACCGGGGAGCTGTTTTTT. It is translated as CASSQEGRVSNTGELFF.

The chain combines TRBV6-5 with TRBJ2-7; 7 positions agree with TRBD2. The J segment lost 4 bases and the V segment lost 5 bases, leaving 2 bases of the junction unmatched. Germline assignment: CDR1 MNHEY and CDR2 SVGAGI. There are 12 residues in the CDR3. The CDR3 region has the DNA TGTGCCAGCAGTCCGGGACTATACGAGCAGTACTTC. This codes for CASSPGLYEQYF.

This clone came up a few times. The J gene is TRBJ2-7, the V gene TRBV2, with D hard to call. CDR1 is SNHLY and CDR2 is FYNNEI in the germline V gene. V dropped 11 bases and J dropped 6 bases, with 17 bases sitting between them. The CDR3 runs to 12 residues. The CDR3 region has the DNA TGTGCCGCCGCACCCAGGAGAGGCGAGCAGTACTTC. This gives the protein CAAAPRRGEQYF.